This entry concerns a single T cell receptor beta chain. Antigen specificity is unknown. Each donor had 8 to 10 milliliters of peripheral blood drawn. The data belong to a study of blood T cells in healthy people across ages. At the level of the study: For every two T cells, template switching captured about one barcoded beta molecule.

Using a J-beta primer mix together with a sample-barcoded 5' primer, a second PCR was run for about 7 to 12 cycles. A template-switch adaptor that had 12 random nucleotides put a tag on each cDNA molecule. TCRdb re-derived calls from the 5' RACE reads in MiXCR, one entry per CDR3 protein. The repertoire consists of roughly 1,700,000 distinct CDR3 sequences, with 25% to 30% occurring once and the leading ten covering roughly 8%. The CDR3 sequence is 16 residues long. Between the trimmed V and J ends, which lost 4 bases and 11 bases, there was a span of 29 bases. Germline-derived CDR1 and CDR2 are DFQATT and SNEGSKA (reference sequence). Broader study findings: The study regarded diversity estimates from one million T cells as underestimates.

The clonotype comes from a woman in her thirties in good health. Sample: blood. This rearrangement joins TRBV20-1 to TRBJ2-5; possibly TRBD1 or TRBD2 for D (6 bases each). The CDR3 nucleotides are TGCAGTGCTAACATTAAGCCCAGGAGGGGGTACAATGAGCAGTACTTC. It specifies CSANIKPRRGYNEQYF.